This paragraph reports one T cell receptor (beta chain). This record comes from a study of T cells expressing NK-cell markers. Overall study: The TCR beta repertoires originated in sorted CD3+CD56+NKG2C+, CD3+CD56+NKG2C- and CD3+CD56-NKG2C+ T cells. Seven donors tested HCMV-seropositive and one tested seronegative among the eight sequenced.

Germline CDR1 and CDR2: LNHDA and SQIVND (reference sequence). CDR3 size: 13 residues. Following a re-call of the 5' RACE reads, TCRdb has one entry per CDR3 protein and lacks DNA. The table gives 300,000 to 500,000 distinct CDR3 sequences; the top ten clones make up about 10% of it. This clonotype was obtained from a woman aged 45 to 65 in good health. This rearrangement joins TRBV19 to TRBJ1-1. The sample was blood T cells: a sorted CD56 or NKG2C T cell subset, CD4+ or CD8+ T cells, or bulk PBMC T cells (not recorded which). This CDR3 is CASSHRWVTEAFF.